Each of the 5 T cell receptor beta chains below was sequenced from the same sample in a study of response to subunit inactivated influenza vaccine. TCRdb re-derived calls from the RT-PCR reads in MiXCR, one entry per CDR3 protein. The repertoire holds about 700,000 distinct CDR3 sequences, with 14% as singletons. Sequencing was performed on PBMCs from blood, taken around two weeks before vaccination. The receptor source for this set is a man aged 50-59 years who received an inactivated influenza vaccine.

The gene calls are TRBV24-1 and TRBJ2-3; D uncertain. The CDR3 runs to 11 residues. Germline CDR1 KGHDR, CDR2 SFDVKD. V gave up 7 bases and J gave up 11 bases, with 12 bases separating them. The CDR3 sequence is CATSQGVGQYF. Written as DNA, the CDR3 is TGTGCCACCAGCCAAGGAGTAGGGCAGTATTTT.

This clonotype was seen only a few times. The J gene is TRBJ2-7, the V gene TRBV27; no reliable D call. Trimming took off 1 base at V and 2 bases at J, with 12 bases between the two ends. The CDR3 is 15 amino acids. Germline V gene lookup returns CDR1 MNHEY and CDR2 SMNVEV (reference sequence). For the CDR3, the DNA is TGTGCCAGCAGTTTATTAAGTGGGAATCCCTACGAGCAGTACTTC. Translation gives CASSLLSGNPYEQYF.

This clonotype was seen more than once but under ten times. The rearrangement uses TRBV2 and TRBJ1-2; perhaps TRBD1 as D (5 bases). This CDR3 is 15 amino acids long. The V and J ends lost 5 bases and 0 bases respectively, with 13 bases between them. CDR1 is SNHLY, CDR2 FYNNEI, per germline. Written as DNA, the CDR3 is TGTGCCAGCAGTTACGACAGTTCAACTAACTATGGCTACACCTTC. Residues: CASSYDSSTNYGYTF.

This clonotype was picked up many times. The chain uses TRBV29-1 and TRBJ1-4, with TRBD1 matching 7 bases. From germline, CDR1 is SQVTM and CDR2 ANQGSEA. V gave up 7 bases and J gave up 5 bases; unmatched junction bases: 4. CDR3 length equals 12 residues. CDR3 sequence (DNA): TGCAGCGGCCGGGACAGCAATGAAAAACTGTTTTTT. Its protein product is CSGRDSNEKLFF.

The chain employs TRBV7-2 and TRBJ1-2, with D uncertain. Germline V lookup: CDR1 SGHTA, CDR2 FQGNSA. This CDR3 is 15 amino acids long. The ends were cut back, 1 base at V and 2 bases at J, with 11 bases in the middle. The CDR3 protein is CASSLDVGGNYGYTF. The CDR3 DNA follows: TGTGCCAGCAGCTTAGATGTCGGAGGGAACTATGGCTACACCTTC.